This T cell receptor (beta chain) emerged from a study of cytomegalovirus exposure and HLA in healthy donors (TCRdb year 2017). Study-level background: According to an earlier analysis of 550 to 700 of the donors, 150 million to 200 million T cells yielded 117 million unique TCR beta sequences and about 300 Gb of sequence data. Roughly 300 gigabases of sequencing data and 70 million to 95 million unique TCR sequences made up an early release that covered roughly 670 HLA-typed donors. Of the 350 to 450 genotyped donors, approximately 80% fell in the genetic ancestry cluster associated with self-reported Caucasian donors. The study was designed to test whether signatures of past pathogen exposure could be identified by cataloging public T cell receptors. The study used immunosequencing to profile the T cell repertoires of hundreds of subjects and linked those repertoires to cytomegalovirus serostatus. In addition to the first cohort of approximately 650 subjects, a separate validation cohort of 130 or so different subjects was used. The study combined high-throughput TCR immunosequencing, statistical association of individual TCRs with disease status, and machine learning to predict cytomegalovirus infection status. In a later analysis, previously published TCR beta repertoires from 500 to 750 donors were re-analyzed and high-resolution HLA genotyping was added so that TCR occurrence patterns could be studied. Rather than drawing on any new phenotypic data, the later analysis identified candidate immune exposures from TCR beta sequences and the way those sequences occurred across donors. In an earlier analysis of more than 550 of the donors, high-throughput TCR beta sequencing was used to judge whether each TCR beta V gene segment behaved as functional or pseudogenic. Donor age, sex, ethnicity and CMV serostatus were compiled alongside the repertoire data. A later genetic analysis took genome-wide SNP genotypes for about 55% of the 666 donors and used that subset as a discovery cohort. All discovery cohort repertoires had been generated using a single sequencing platform. Both class I and class II loci were covered by HLA typing, at four-digit resolution. Typing coverage differed by locus: A, B, C, DRB1 and DQB1 were typed in roughly 620-630 donors, DQA1 in approximately 520, DPA1 in 600 to 610, and DPB1 in approximately 450. Roughly five DR-DQ haplotypes were treated as single units for association and clustering because of strong linkage in the cohort. Among some 410 genotyped donors of the cohort, an average of around 220,000 unique TCR beta nucleotide sequences was sequenced per donor, of which 15% to 20% were non-productive.

Points on this clone: No cognate antigen has been identified for it. There are no base qualities to consult, and no much larger clone falls within one base.

Receptors were amplified or captured by the immunoSEQ multiplex PCR assay. The multiplex PCR relied on a mix of 60 forward primers for TCR Vbeta segments and 13 reverse primers for TCR Jbeta segments. The CDR3 region of rearranged TCR beta genes was amplified from genomic DNA with a multiplex PCR assay. The amplified TCR beta libraries were sequenced on the Illumina HiSeq System as 87-base-pair reads. Per the authors' processing: A later analysis tallied around 80 million unique TCR beta chains across the 666 repertoires, and about 12 million of those chains were shared by two or more donors. Raw reads were error-corrected and collapsed into unique sequences by a nearest-neighbor algorithm in which closely related sequences were merged to remove PCR and sequencing errors. To assign V, D and J gene segments, CDR3 sequences were aligned to IMGT reference sequences. For a sequence to be retained, a match of at least six nucleotides was required to both a V gene segment and a J gene segment. Rearrangements were classified as productive when the CDR3 lacked stop codons and remained in frame with V and J, and all other rearrangements were classified as non-productive. Following IMGT convention, CDR3 was defined as the stretch from the second conserved V-encoded cysteine to the conserved J-encoded phenylalanine. The earlier analysis of some 580 of the donors excluded any sequence lacking an unambiguous match to a single V gene segment. In an earlier analysis of a few hundred of the donors, V segments were called functional above 56.7% productive rearrangements and were called segregating when the between-donor standard deviation exceeded 5%. A statistical classification framework was built to diagnose cytomegalovirus status from the catalog of TCR beta chain sequences. In a later analysis, TCR nucleotide sequences were compared against IMGT/GENE-DB human TR gene sequences so that V and J genes could be assigned. A later analysis assigned CDR3 sequences and most-parsimonious VDJ recombination scenarios with the TCRdist pipeline. In a later analysis, each TCR beta chain was defined by its CDR3 amino acid sequence together with its V-gene family, and reads without a unique V-gene family were excluded. To address suspected cross-contamination and a sequencing artifact, a later analysis removed 450 to 700 highly shared, low-generation-probability nucleotide sequences. In a later analysis, a clonal expansion index was calculated for each public chain from normalized within-repertoire ranks of inferred template counts. In a later analysis, generation probabilities were computed with a VDJ recombination model fitted to out-of-frame rearrangements, and the resulting probabilities were checked against IGoR. Hypergeometric tests were used in a later analysis to score TCR-TCR, TCR-HLA and TCR-CMV co-occurrence, with a repertoire-size bias correction applied to the TCR pairs. False discovery rates were estimated in a later analysis by permuting HLA or CMV assignments 20 times. In a later analysis, co-occurring TCRs were grouped with DBSCAN, and TCRdist sequence similarity was added when clustering was performed within HLA-allele-positive subsets. Co-occurrence clustering excluded repertoires with fewer than 30,000 or more than 120,000 public chains, plus five with anomalous nucleotide sharing. TCRdb holds this immuneACCESS table with in-frame rearrangements only. Some clones are missing; in checked studies, unresolved V genes explain under half, and the rest has no known cause. V, J and clone size are taken as reported in that table, and D and trimming were inferred from the DNA itself. The sample contains 95,000 to 150,000 clones, 63% of them found a single time. The leading ten clones occupy roughly 10% of the sample.

V is reduced by 3 bases and J by 0 bases, leaving a spacing of 12 bases between them. For CDR1 and CDR2, the germline V gene lists LGHNA and YSLEER. Reading from cysteine to phenylalanine, the CDR3 counts 15 amino acids. The DNA shown is the 45-base CDR3, in frame from base 1. General findings and caveats noted by the study authors: An earlier analysis of roughly 570 of the donors showed that most TCR beta V segments appeared in productive rearrangements either about 90% or about 30% of the time, which broadly matched IMGT annotations. While some public TCRs were present in many individuals, most TCR sequences turned up only very rarely across donors. In a later analysis, the rate of TCR association differed among HLA loci, with DRB1 alleles having the most associated TCRs and HLA-C alleles having the fewest. Linkage disequilibrium might explain the correlated functional status among segregating V segments, but an unknown experimental factor could not be ruled out. V-gene and J-gene trimming of TCR beta chains was associated with a missense DCLRE1C variant in a later genetic analysis, and the association was replicated in an independent cohort. The only immune exposure information available for the cohort was CMV serostatus. Presence/absence analyses assumed roughly uniform sequencing depth across donors, an assumption that may not hold. According to a later analysis, most CMV-associated TCR beta chains appeared to be HLA-restricted, and the HLA associations seemed to be driven largely by CMV exposure. According to a later analysis, parvovirus B19, influenza, CMV and Epstein-Barr virus appeared linked to several top co-occurrence clusters. When HLA alleles, especially DR and DQ, strongly co-occurred, TCR associations were difficult to assign to individual alleles. A later analysis found that HLA-associated TCR beta chains were more clonally expanded and had lower generation probabilities than equally common non-associated chains. Because counts were too low, seventeen rarely observed V segments, including chromosome 9 orphons, were left out of the earlier analysis of a few hundred of the donors. In vitro tests confirmed that three of the cytomegalovirus-associated TCR beta chains recognize cytomegalovirus antigens. A total of 150 to 200 TCR beta chains were listed by the study as associated with cytomegalovirus. The authors suggested that the approach could potentially be generalized to other disease states and immunological phenotypes. Cytomegalovirus status was reported to be diagnosed by the classifier with high specificity and sensitivity in both the original and validation cohorts. A further reported finding was that TCR beta sequences accurately predicted the HLA-A and HLA-B alleles for most subjects in the first cohort. HLA typing was unavailable for some donors at each locus, so association tests used only the typed subset. Some IMGT-functional V segments, including TRBV6-2 and TRBV6-3, could not be told apart with the 87-base-pair reads, so those segments were excluded. A cluster of highly shared sequence variants was judged likely to be a technical artifact of the sequencing pipeline. This cohort had only TCR beta chains sequenced, and the lack of alpha or paired-chain data limited which features could be detected. According to a later genetic analysis, donors in an Asian-associated ancestry cluster had fewer N-insertions in productive TCRs than the approximately 710-donor mean. In a later analysis, 16,951 TCR beta sequences were associated with specific HLA alleles at a false discovery rate of 0.05.

In total, roughly 710 healthy bone marrow donors made up the cohort. At the time of sampling, all cohort members were nominally healthy, though unrecorded immune exposures were likely present. The donor tested CMV seropositive and was one of the 289 seropositive cohort members. A peripheral blood sample was collected from each donor, and TCR beta sequencing was performed on peripheral blood mononuclear cells. The Qiagen DNeasy Blood Extraction Kit was used to extract genomic DNA from the blood cell samples. This sequence was found in a middle-aged man in good health and CMV-seropositive. The chain is encoded by TRBV4-3 joined to TRBJ2-7; perhaps TRBD1 is the D gene, with 5 bases matching. Input material: PBMCs. The nucleotides are TGCGCCAGCAGCCAGCTACAAGACAGCTCCTACGAGCAGTACTTC. Translated, this is CASSQLQDSSYEQYF.